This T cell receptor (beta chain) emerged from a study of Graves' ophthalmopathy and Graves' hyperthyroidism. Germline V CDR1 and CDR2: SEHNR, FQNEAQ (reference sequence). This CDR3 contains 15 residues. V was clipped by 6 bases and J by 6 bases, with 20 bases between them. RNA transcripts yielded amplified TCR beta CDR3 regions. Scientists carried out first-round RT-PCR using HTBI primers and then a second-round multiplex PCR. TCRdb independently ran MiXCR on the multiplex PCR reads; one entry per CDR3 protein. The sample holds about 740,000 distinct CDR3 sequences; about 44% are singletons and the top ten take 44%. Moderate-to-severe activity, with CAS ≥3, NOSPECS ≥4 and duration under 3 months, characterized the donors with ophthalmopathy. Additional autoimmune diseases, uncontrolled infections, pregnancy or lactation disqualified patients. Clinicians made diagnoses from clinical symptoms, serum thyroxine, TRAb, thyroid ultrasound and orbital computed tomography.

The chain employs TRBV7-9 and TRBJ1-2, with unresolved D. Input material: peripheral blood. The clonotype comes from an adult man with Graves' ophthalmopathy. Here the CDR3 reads CASSYSTVTGNGYTF. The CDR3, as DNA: TGTGCCAGCAGTTACTCGACGGTTACCGGGAATGGCTACACCTTC.